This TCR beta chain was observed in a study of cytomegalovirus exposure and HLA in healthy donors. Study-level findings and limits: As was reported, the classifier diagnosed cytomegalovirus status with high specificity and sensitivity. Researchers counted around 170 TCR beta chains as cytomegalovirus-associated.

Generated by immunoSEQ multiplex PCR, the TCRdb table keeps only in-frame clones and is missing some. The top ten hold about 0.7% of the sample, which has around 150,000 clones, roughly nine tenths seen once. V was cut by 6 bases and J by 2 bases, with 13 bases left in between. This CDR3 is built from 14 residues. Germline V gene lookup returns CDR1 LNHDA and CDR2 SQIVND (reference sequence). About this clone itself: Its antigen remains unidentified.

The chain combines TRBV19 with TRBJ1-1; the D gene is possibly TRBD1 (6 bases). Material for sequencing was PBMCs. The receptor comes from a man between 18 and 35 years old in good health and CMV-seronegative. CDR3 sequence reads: CASRLNRVNTEAFF. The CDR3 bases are TGTGCCAGTAGACTTAACAGGGTCAACACTGAAGCTTTCTTT. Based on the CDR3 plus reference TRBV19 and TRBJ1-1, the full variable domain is DGGITQSPKYLFRKEGQNVTLSCEQNLNHDAMYWYRQDPGQGLRLIYYSQIVNDFQKGDIAEGYSVSREKKESFPLTVTSAQKNPTAFYLCASRLNRVNTEAFFGQGTRLTVV.